These 16 T cell receptor beta chains originate from one sample sequenced in a study of blood T cells in healthy people across ages. Using a J-beta primer mix together with a sample-barcoded 5' primer, a second PCR was run for roughly 6 to 12 cycles. TCRdb passed the 5' RACE reads through MiXCR, listing each CDR3 protein once. Of hundreds of thousands of distinct CDR3 sequences in the sample, about 55% were seen once. Sequencing input: blood. These receptors came from a man older than 75 in good health.

V gene TRBV30 combines with J gene TRBJ1-6, with TRBD1 identical over 7 bases. V gave up 3 bases and J gave up 1 base; unmatched junction bases: 3. There are 15 residues in the CDR3. The V gene's germline CDR1 is GTSNPN and CDR2 SVGIG (reference sequence). The CDR3 loop reads CAWSEGASYNSPLHF. In DNA form, the CDR3 reads TGTGCCTGGAGCGAGGGGGCGTCCTATAATTCACCCCTCCACTTT.

This clonotype occurred many times. The chain couples TRBV7-2 to TRBJ2-5; D tentatively reads TRBD1 or TRBD2 (5 bases each). Germline V gene data show CDR1 as SGHTA and CDR2 as FQGNSA. The CDR3 is made up of 14 amino acids. V lost 4 bases and J 2 bases, leaving 11 bases between the germline ends. CDR3 loop: CASSSPGPQETQYF. Here the CDR3 DNA reads TGTGCCAGCAGCTCTCCGGGACCACAAGAGACCCAGTACTTC.

This clonotype was seen more than once but under ten times. The V call is TRBV3-1, the J call TRBJ1-1; 9 bases fit TRBD1. The CDR3 sequence is 16 residues long. The germline V gene encodes CDR1 LGHDT and CDR2 YNNKEL (reference sequence). With V trimmed by 4 bases and J by 0 bases, 6 bases remained unmatched. The CDR3 DNA is TGTGCCAGCAGCCGAGGGACAGGGAAAATGAACACTGAAGCTTTCTTT. Protein sequence: CASSRGTGKMNTEAFF.

The chain carries TRBV5-1 and TRBJ2-1; 14 nucleotides line up with TRBD2. The CDR3 runs 16 residues. Germline V lookup: CDR1 SGHRS, CDR2 YFSETQ. V lost 4 bases and J lost 8; bases outside the gene matches: 8. CDR3 bases: TGCGCCAGCAGCCCGCGACTAGCGGGAGGGGGGGATGAGCAGTTCTTC. Its translation: CASSPRLAGGGDEQFF.

The chain employs TRBV21-1 and TRBJ2-7; whether TRBD1, the table's D call, matches the DNA was not checked. TRBV21-1 represents a pseudogene. CDR3 length equals 16 residues. The CDR3 DNA reads as TGTGCCAGCATTCCAAAGGGGTACGGGAGCGCCTACGAGCAGTACTTC. Translation gives CASIPKGYGSAYEQYF.

Only a few counts were recorded for this clonotype. The V call is TRBV2, the J call TRBJ2-7; D is unresolved. CDR1 is SNHLY, CDR2 FYNNEI, per germline. The CDR3 runs to 10 residues. The CDR3 DNA follows: TGTGCTACCGGCCCCTACGAGCAGTACTTC. It yields the protein CATGPYEQYF.

The J gene is TRBJ1-2, the V gene TRBV7-2; TRBD1 agrees at 11 bases. The CDR3 runs 17 residues. V dropped 5 bases and J dropped 3; count of bases not matched to a gene: 11. CDR1 is SGHTA and CDR2 is FQGNSA in the germline V gene. The DNA of the CDR3 is TGTGCCAGCAGCCCAAGGGGGGGACAGGGGGGATACTATGGCTACACCTTC. It codes for CASSPRGGQGGYYGYTF.

This clonotype was counted ten times or more. The V call is TRBV12-3 or TRBV12-4, the J call TRBJ2-6; D assignment may be TRBD1 or TRBD2 (6 bases each). Trimming stripped 4 bases from V and 2 bases from J, with 9 bases between. The CDR3 contains 15 residues. The DNA of the CDR3 is TGTGCCAGCAGTTACGGGGGCGCTGGGGCCAACGTCCTGACTTTC. Protein sequence: CASSYGGAGANVLTF.

In its sample, this clonotype was seen a few times. The genes are TRBV7-2 and TRBJ2-2; D unresolved. This CDR3 contains 15 residues. Germline lookup yields CDR1 SGHTA and CDR2 FQGNSA. V lost 5 bases and J 5 bases, leaving 15 bases between the germline ends. CDR3 region: CASSDGYGGTGELFF. Written as DNA, the CDR3 is TGTGCCAGCAGCGACGGATACGGCGGTACCGGGGAGCTGTTTTTT.

The gene calls are TRBV20-1 and TRBJ2-3; 7 nucleotides agree with TRBD2. V shed 0 bases, J shed 6 bases, and the junction held 18 bases outside the gene matches. CDR3 length: 18 residues. Germline lookup yields CDR1 DFQATT and CDR2 SNEGSKA (reference sequence). In DNA form, the CDR3 reads TGCAGTGCTAGAGATTTTTTATCCCGGGACTACCAGCGGGATACGCAGTATTTT. It encodes CSARDFLSRDYQRDTQYF.

The chain is built from TRBV20-1 and TRBJ2-3; D is perhaps TRBD2 (5 bases). V was trimmed by 0 bases and J by 6 bases, leaving 16 bases between them. The CDR3 consists of 15 residues. CDR1 DFQATT and CDR2 SNEGSKA come from the germline V gene (reference sequence). The CDR3: CSARDPGVASDTQYF. As DNA, the CDR3 is TGCAGTGCTAGAGACCCCGGGGTAGCGAGCGATACGCAGTATTTT.

The chain recombines TRBV3-1 with TRBJ2-7; 9 bases line up with TRBD1. The CDR3 is 14 residues long. The V gene's germline CDR1 is LGHDT and CDR2 YNNKEL (reference sequence). Trimming removed 7 bases from V and 2 bases from J; junction bases left unmatched: 6. The chain's CDR3 is CASTSRQGAYEQYF. CDR3 DNA: TGTGCCAGCACCTCTCGACAGGGGGCCTACGAGCAGTACTTC.

In this sample, this clonotype turned up a few times. The V gene is TRBV20-1, the J gene TRBJ2-1, with D possibly being TRBD2 (5 bases). Germline assignment: CDR1 DFQATT and CDR2 SNEGSKA (reference sequence). Trimming stripped 5 bases from V and 2 bases from J, with 13 bases between. The CDR3 extends over 14 amino acids. The CDR3 coding sequence is TGCAGTGCTGGCCCCCTGACTACCTACAATGAGCAGTTCTTC. Translated, it gives CSAGPLTTYNEQFF.

This clonotype has only a few counts. The rearrangement links TRBV14 to TRBJ2-7, with D perhaps matching TRBD1 (5 bases). The CDR3 spans 17 residues. CDR1 is SGHDN and CDR2 is FVKESK in the germline V gene. V lost 1 base, J lost 1 base, and 17 bases lay in between. As DNA, the CDR3 is TGTGCCAGCAGCCAAGTTGGGTCAGGGCAAATATCCTACGAGCAGTACTTC. Translating it yields CASSQVGSGQISYEQYF.

This clonotype has at least ten counts. The chain recombines TRBV29-1 with TRBJ2-7; D is undetermined. The V gene lost 4 bases and the J gene lost 3 bases, with 10 bases spanning the gap. This CDR3 region has 12 residues. Germline values: CDR1 SQVTM, CDR2 ANQGSEA. CDR3 coding DNA: TGCAGCGTTGCTGTAGGGAACTACGAGCAGTACTTC. Encoded protein: CSVAVGNYEQYF.

This clonotype was found once. This rearrangement joins TRBV2 to TRBJ1-1, with D uncertain. Germline CDR1 and CDR2: SNHLY and FYNNEI. CDR3 length equals 12 residues. V was pared by 6 bases and J by 6 bases, with 11 bases between. The CDR3 reads CASSLDFAEAFF. The CDR3 region has the DNA TGTGCCAGCAGCTTGGACTTCGCTGAAGCTTTCTTT.